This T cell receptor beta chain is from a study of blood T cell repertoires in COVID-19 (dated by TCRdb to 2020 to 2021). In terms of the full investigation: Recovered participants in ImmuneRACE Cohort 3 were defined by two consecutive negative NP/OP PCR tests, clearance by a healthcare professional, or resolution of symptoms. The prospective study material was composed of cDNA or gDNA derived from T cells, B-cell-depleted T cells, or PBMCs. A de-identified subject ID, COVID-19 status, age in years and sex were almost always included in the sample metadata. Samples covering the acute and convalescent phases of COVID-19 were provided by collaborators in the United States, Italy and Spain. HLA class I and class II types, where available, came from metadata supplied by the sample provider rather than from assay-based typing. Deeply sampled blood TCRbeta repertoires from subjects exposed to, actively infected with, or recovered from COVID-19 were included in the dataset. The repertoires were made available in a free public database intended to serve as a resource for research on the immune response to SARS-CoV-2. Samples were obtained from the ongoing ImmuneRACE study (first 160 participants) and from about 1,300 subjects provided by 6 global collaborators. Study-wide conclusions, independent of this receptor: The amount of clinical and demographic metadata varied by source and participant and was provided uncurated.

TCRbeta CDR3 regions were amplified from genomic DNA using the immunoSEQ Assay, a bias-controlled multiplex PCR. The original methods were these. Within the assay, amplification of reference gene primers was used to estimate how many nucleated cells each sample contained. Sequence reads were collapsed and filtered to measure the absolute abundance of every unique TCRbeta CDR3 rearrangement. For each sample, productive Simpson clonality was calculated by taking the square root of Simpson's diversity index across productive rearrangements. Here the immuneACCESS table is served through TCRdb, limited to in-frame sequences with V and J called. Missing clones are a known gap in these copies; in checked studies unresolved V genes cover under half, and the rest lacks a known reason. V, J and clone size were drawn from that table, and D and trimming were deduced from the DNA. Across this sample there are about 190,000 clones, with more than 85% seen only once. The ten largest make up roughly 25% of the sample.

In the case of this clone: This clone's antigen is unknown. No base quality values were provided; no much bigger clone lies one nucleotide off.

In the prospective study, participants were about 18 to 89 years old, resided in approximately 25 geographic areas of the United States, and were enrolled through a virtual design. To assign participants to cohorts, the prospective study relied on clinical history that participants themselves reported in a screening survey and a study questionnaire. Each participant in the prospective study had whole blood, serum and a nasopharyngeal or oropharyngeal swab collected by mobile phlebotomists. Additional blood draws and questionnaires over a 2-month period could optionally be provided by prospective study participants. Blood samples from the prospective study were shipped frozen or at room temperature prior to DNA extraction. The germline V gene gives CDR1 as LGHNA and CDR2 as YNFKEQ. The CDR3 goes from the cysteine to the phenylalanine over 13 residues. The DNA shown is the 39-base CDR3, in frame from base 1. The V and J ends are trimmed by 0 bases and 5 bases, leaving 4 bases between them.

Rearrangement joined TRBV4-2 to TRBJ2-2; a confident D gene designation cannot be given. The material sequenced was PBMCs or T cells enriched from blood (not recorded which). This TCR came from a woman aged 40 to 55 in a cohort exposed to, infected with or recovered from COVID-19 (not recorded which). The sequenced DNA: TGTGCCAGCAGCCAAGATTCAACCGGGGAGCTGTTTTTT. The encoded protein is CASSQDSTGELFF.